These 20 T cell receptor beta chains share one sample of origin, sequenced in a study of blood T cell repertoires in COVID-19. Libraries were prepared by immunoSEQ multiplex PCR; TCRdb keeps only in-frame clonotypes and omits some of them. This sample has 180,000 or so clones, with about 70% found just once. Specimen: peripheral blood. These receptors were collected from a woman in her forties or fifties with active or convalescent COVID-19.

In DNA form, the CDR3 reads TGTGCCAGCAGCCAAGATTACTCGGGGGGGCGGTACAATGAGCAGTTCTTC. Encoded protein: CASSQDYSGGRYNEQFF. The chain uses TRBV4-2 and TRBJ2-1; 8 nucleotides match TRBD2. Germline-derived CDR1 and CDR2 are LGHNA and YNFKEQ. The J segment lost 4 bases and the V segment lost 0 bases, leaving 8 bases of the junction unmatched. The CDR3 covers 17 residues.

CDR3 sequence reads: CASSSEGADYGYTF. As DNA, the CDR3 is TGTGCCAGCAGCTCCGAGGGGGCAGACTATGGCTACACCTTC. This chain connects TRBV28 to TRBJ1-2; TRBD1 aligns across 7 bases. The trim removed 6 bases at V and 3 bases at J, leaving 7 bases unmatched. The CDR3 has 14 amino acids. Germline CDR1 is MDHEN and CDR2 is SYDVKM.

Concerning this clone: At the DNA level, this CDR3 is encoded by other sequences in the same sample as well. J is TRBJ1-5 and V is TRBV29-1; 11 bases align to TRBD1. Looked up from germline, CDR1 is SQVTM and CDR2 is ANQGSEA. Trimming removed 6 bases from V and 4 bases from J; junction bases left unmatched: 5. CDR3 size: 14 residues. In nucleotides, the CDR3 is TGCAGCGTCAGGGACAGGGGGAGTAATCAGCCCCAGCATTTT. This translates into CSVRDRGSNQPQHF.

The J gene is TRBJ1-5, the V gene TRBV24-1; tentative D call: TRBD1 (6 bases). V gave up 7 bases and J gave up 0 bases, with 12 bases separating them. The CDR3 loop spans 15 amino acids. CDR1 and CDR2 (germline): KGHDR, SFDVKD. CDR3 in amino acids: CATSDAGDSNQPQHF. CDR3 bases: TGTGCCACCAGCGATGCAGGGGATAGCAATCAGCCCCAGCATTTT.

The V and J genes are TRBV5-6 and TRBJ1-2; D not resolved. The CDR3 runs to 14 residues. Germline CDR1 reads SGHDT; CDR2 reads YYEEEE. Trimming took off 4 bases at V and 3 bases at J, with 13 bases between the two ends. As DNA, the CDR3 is TGTGCCAGCAGCCCGGTCGGGGAAGACTATGGCTACACCTTC. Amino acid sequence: CASSPVGEDYGYTF.

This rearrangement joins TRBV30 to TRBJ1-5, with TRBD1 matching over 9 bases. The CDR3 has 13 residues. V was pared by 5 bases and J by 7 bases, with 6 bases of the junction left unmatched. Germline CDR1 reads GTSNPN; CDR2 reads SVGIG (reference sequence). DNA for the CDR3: TGTGCCTGGGAACAGGGGGCTGGGCAGCCCCAGCATTTT. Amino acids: CAWEQGAGQPQHF.

CDR3: CASSPSEGAGAFNEQFF. The CDR3 DNA reads TGTGCCAGCAGCCCCTCAGAAGGAGCGGGAGCCTTCAATGAGCAGTTCTTC. The gene calls are TRBV7-8 and TRBJ2-1, with 8 bases fitting TRBD2. The CDR3 covers 17 residues. CDR1 and CDR2 from the germline V gene are SGHVS and FQNEAQ. The trim removed 5 bases at V and 6 bases at J, leaving 15 bases unmatched.

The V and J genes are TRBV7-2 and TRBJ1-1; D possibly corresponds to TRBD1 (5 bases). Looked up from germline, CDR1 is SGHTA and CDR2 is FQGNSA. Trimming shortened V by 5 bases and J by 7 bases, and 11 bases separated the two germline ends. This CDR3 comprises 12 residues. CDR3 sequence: CASSLQAVEAFF. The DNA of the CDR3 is TGTGCCAGCAGCCTACAGGCAGTTGAAGCTTTCTTT.

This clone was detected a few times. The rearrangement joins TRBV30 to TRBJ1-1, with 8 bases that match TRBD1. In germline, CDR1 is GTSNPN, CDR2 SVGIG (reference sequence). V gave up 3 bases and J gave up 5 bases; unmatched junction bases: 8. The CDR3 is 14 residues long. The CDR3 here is CAWRKTGEGTEAFF. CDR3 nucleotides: TGTGCCTGGAGAAAGACAGGGGAAGGAACTGAAGCTTTCTTT.

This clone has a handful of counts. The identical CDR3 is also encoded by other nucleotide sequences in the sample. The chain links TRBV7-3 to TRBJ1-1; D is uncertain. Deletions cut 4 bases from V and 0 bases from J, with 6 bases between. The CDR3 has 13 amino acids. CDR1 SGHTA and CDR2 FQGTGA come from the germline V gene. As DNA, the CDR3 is TGTGCCAGCAGCTCCCAGATGAACACTGAAGCTTTCTTT. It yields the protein CASSSQMNTEAFF.

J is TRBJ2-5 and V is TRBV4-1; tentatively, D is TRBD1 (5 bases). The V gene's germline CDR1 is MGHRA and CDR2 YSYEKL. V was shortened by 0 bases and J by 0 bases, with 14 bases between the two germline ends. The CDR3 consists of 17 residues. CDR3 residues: CASSQDWGGAYQETQYF. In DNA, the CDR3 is TGCGCCAGCAGCCAAGATTGGGGCGGAGCGTACCAAGAGACCCAGTACTTC.

The CDR3 DNA is TGTGCCAGCAGGGAAGGGGGCCAAGGAGTGGGGCAGTTCTTC. Residues: CASREGGQGVGQFF. The chain has TRBV14 and TRBJ2-1; 7 bases map to TRBD1. CDR3 length: 14 amino acids. V gave up 6 bases and J gave up 12 bases; unmatched junction bases: 14. Germline assignment: CDR1 SGHDN and CDR2 FVKESK.

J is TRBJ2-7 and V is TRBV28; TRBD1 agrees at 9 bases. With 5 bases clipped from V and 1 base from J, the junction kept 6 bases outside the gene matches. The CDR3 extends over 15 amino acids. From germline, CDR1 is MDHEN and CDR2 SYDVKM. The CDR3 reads CASSLAGTGSYEQYF. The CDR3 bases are TGTGCCAGCAGTCTGGCCGGGACAGGGTCCTACGAGCAGTACTTC.

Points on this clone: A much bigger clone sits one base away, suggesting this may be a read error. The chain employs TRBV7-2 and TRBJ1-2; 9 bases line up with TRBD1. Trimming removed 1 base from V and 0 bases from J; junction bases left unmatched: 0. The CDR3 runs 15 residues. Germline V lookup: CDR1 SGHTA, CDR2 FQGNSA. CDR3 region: CASSLGQGANYGYTF. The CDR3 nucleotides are TGTGCCAGCAGCTTAGGACAGGGGGCTAACTATGGCTACACCTTC.

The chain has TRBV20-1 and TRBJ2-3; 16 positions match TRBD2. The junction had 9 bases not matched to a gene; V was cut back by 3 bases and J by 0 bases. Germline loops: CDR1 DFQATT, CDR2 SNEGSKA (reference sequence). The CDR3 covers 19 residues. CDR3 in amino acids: CSASGGLAGGPMSTDTQYF. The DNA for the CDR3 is TGCAGTGCTAGTGGGGGACTAGCGGGAGGGCCAATGAGCACAGATACGCAGTATTTT.

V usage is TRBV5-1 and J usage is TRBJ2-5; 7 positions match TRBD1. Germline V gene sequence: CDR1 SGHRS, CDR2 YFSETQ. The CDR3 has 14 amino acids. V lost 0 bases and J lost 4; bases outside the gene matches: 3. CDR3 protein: CASSLARGSETQYF. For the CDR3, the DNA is TGCGCCAGCAGCTTGGCCAGGGGGTCAGAGACCCAGTACTTC.

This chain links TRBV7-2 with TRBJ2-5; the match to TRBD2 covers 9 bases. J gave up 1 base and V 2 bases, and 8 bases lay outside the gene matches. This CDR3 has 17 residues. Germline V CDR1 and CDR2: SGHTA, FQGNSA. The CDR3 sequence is CASSLSSGRMGQETQYF. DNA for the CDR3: TGTGCCAGCAGCTTAAGTAGCGGGAGAATGGGCCAAGAGACCCAGTACTTC.

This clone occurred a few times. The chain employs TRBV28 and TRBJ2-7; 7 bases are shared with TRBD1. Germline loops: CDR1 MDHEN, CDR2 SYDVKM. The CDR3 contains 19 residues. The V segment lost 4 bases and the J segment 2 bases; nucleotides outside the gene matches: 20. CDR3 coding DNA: TGTGCCAGCAGTTCCCCCCTCTATCCGGGACAGAGCTTGGCCTACGAGCAGTACTTC. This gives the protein CASSSPLYPGQSLAYEQYF.

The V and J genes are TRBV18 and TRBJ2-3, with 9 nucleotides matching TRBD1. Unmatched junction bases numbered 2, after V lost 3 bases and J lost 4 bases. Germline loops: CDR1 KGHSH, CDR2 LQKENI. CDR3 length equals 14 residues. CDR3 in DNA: TGTGCCAGCTCACCGGGACAGGGTGCAGATACGCAGTATTTT. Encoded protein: CASSPGQGADTQYF.

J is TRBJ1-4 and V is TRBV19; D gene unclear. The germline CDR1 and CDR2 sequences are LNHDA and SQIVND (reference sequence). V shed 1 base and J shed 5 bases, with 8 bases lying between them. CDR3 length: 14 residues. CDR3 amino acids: CASSIVGGNEKLFF. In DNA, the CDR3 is TGTGCCAGTAGTATAGTCGGCGGGAATGAAAAACTGTTTTTT.